This TCR beta chain was captured by sequencing in a study of T cell responses to AZD1222 COVID-19 vaccine. Across the study: Pooling covered second doses at about 4 or about 12 weeks. Study-wide points: Baseline serostatus was positive in only a handful of AZD1222 recipients. Spike was spanned by vaccine-associated CD4 TCRs, with dominance at 160-218 and 743-854.

Comments on this clone: Its target is unknown.

Sequencing used immunoSEQ multiplex PCR; TCRdb keeps in-frame clones, though not all of them. The sample has 95,000 to 150,000 clones; about nine tenths are singletons. This material consisted of peripheral blood, taken on day 0 of AZD1222 vaccination. This sequence was found in an adult in good health.

In DNA form, the CDR3 reads TGTGCCAGCAGCTCCAACACCCTAGGGGATAGTTCCATATATTTT. As protein: CASSSNTLGDSSIYF. The rearrangement joins TRBV7-6 to TRBJ1-3; the D gene is possibly TRBD1 (5 bases). CDR1 is SGHVS and CDR2 is FNYEAQ in the germline V gene. V dropped 4 bases and J dropped 11 bases, with 21 bases sitting between them. The CDR3 contains 15 residues.